A selection of T cell receptor beta chains follows, all from one sample in a study of T cell responses to AZD1222 COVID-19 vaccine. Assay used: immunoSEQ multiplex PCR; TCRdb lists only in-frame clones, some missing. Of approximately 220,000 clones listed, just over 90% are singletons. The starting material was peripheral blood, obtained on day 0 of MenACWY control vaccination. These receptors all come from an adult in good health. CDR3s include the opening cysteine and the closing phenylalanine or tryptophan. D genes are given only for firm matches. Clone size is stated in some rows and not others, as once, few, many or a class when expanded.

clone_size: NA; v_call: TRBV7-2; d_call: TRBD2; j_call: TRBJ2-3; cdr3_nt: TGTGCCAGCAGCCAGCCGGGACTAGCGGGGAGCACAGATACGCAGTATTTT; cdr3_aa: CASSQPGLAGSTDTQYF
clone_size: NA; v_call: TRBV19; d_call: TRBD1; j_call: TRBJ1-2; cdr3_nt: TGTGCCAGTAGGGACAGGGGCAAGTATGGCTACACCTTC; cdr3_aa: CASRDRGKYGYTF
clone_size: NA; v_call: TRBV12-3/TRBV12-4; d_call: NA; j_call: TRBJ1-2; cdr3_nt: TGTGCCAGCAGTTTTGAAGGGTATGGCTACACCTTC; cdr3_aa: CASSFEGYGYTF
clone_size: NA; v_call: TRBV6-1; d_call: TRBD1; j_call: TRBJ1-5; cdr3_nt: TGTGCCAGCAGTTCGCTTGACAGGGGTGGTCAGCCCCAGCATTTT; cdr3_aa: CASSSLDRGGQPQHF
clone_size: NA; v_call: TRBV7-8; d_call: NA; j_call: TRBJ2-4; cdr3_nt: TGTGCCAGCAGCACCCGGGAGAAGAAAAACATTCAGTACTTC; cdr3_aa: CASSTREKKNIQYF
clone_size: NA; v_call: TRBV12-3/TRBV12-4; d_call: NA; j_call: TRBJ1-4; cdr3_nt: TGTGCCAGCAGTTTGGACGAAAAACTGTTTTTT; cdr3_aa: CASSLDEKLFF
clone_size: once; v_call: TRBV30; d_call: TRBD1; j_call: TRBJ1-1; cdr3_nt: TGTGCCTGGAGTTCGGACAGGACCGGTGAAGCTTTCTTT; cdr3_aa: CAWSSDRTGEAFF
clone_size: NA; v_call: TRBV30; d_call: NA; j_call: TRBJ2-1; cdr3_nt: TGTGCCTGGAGTGTGGTTGGAGAGCAGTTCTTC; cdr3_aa: CAWSVVGEQFF
clone_size: NA; v_call: TRBV30; d_call: NA; j_call: TRBJ1-3; cdr3_nt: TGTGCCTGGAGTGTCGCAGGGCTGGGAAACACCATATATTTT; cdr3_aa: CAWSVAGLGNTIYF
clone_size: once; v_call: TRBV18; d_call: TRBD2; j_call: TRBJ2-1; cdr3_nt: TGTGCCAGCAGAGGACTAGCGTTATACAATGAGCAGTTCTTC; cdr3_aa: CASRGLALYNEQFF
clone_size: once; v_call: TRBV4-2; d_call: NA; j_call: TRBJ1-3; cdr3_nt: TGTGCCAGCAGCCAAGCGGGGTCAGGAAACACCATATATTTT; cdr3_aa: CASSQAGSGNTIYF
clone_size: NA; v_call: TRBV24-1; d_call: NA; j_call: TRBJ2-7; cdr3_nt: TGTGCCACCAGTGATTGGCTGTTGGGGGAGCAGTACTTC; cdr3_aa: CATSDWLLGEQYF
clone_size: few; v_call: TRBV15; d_call: NA; j_call: TRBJ1-4; cdr3_nt: TGTGCCACCAGCACTTACAGGGTAGAAAAACTGTTTTTT; cdr3_aa: CATSTYRVEKLFF
clone_size: NA; v_call: TRBV7-2; d_call: TRBD2; j_call: TRBJ2-1; cdr3_nt: TGTGCCAGCAGCTTCCAGTCTAGCGGGGGGGTATACAATGAGCAGTTCTTC; cdr3_aa: CASSFQSSGGVYNEQFF
clone_size: NA; v_call: TRBV12-3/TRBV12-4; d_call: TRBD1; j_call: TRBJ1-2; cdr3_nt: TGTGCCAGCAGTCGACAGGGAAACTATGGCTACACCTTC; cdr3_aa: CASSRQGNYGYTF
clone_size: NA; v_call: TRBV6-1; d_call: NA; j_call: TRBJ2-7; cdr3_nt: TGTGCCAGCAGTGAACAGCCATCCCCAAGCTCCTACGAGCAGTACTTC; cdr3_aa: CASSEQPSPSSYEQYF
clone_size: NA; v_call: TRBV28; d_call: TRBD1; j_call: TRBJ1-2; cdr3_nt: TGTGCCAGCAGTACCCGACCGGGACAGGGCAACTATGGCTACACCTTC; cdr3_aa: CASSTRPGQGNYGYTF
clone_size: NA; v_call: TRBV3-1/TRBV3-2; d_call: NA; j_call: TRBJ2-6; cdr3_nt: TGTGCCAGCAGCCAAGGAGGCGGCTCTGGGGCCAACGTCCTGACTTTC; cdr3_aa: CASSQGGGSGANVLTF
clone_size: NA; v_call: TRBV19; d_call: NA; j_call: TRBJ1-2; cdr3_nt: TGTGCCAGTAGCGCAGGGTTGGGTAACTATGGCTACACCTTC; cdr3_aa: CASSAGLGNYGYTF
clone_size: NA; v_call: TRBV28; d_call: NA; j_call: TRBJ2-1; cdr3_nt: TGTGCCAGCAGTTTAGCAGGGGCCAACAATGAGCAGTTCTTC; cdr3_aa: CASSLAGANNEQFF
clone_size: NA; v_call: TRBV6-1; d_call: NA; j_call: TRBJ1-5; cdr3_nt: TGTGCCAGCAGTGGGGCAGGGGCGTTAGGCAATCAGCCCCAGCATTTT; cdr3_aa: CASSGAGALGNQPQHF
clone_size: NA; v_call: TRBV7-2; d_call: NA; j_call: TRBJ1-3; cdr3_nt: TGTGCCAGCAGCGTAACACAGGGCCCCGGAAACACCATATATTTT; cdr3_aa: CASSVTQGPGNTIYF
clone_size: NA; v_call: TRBV5-4; d_call: TRBD1; j_call: TRBJ1-2; cdr3_nt: TGTGCCAGCAGCTTGGAGGCAGGGGGCAACGGCTACACCTTC; cdr3_aa: CASSLEAGGNGYTF
clone_size: NA; v_call: TRBV19; d_call: NA; j_call: TRBJ1-1; cdr3_nt: TGTGCCAGTAGTATTATGGTGAGGGCTGAAGCTTTCTTT; cdr3_aa: CASSIMVRAEAFF
clone_size: NA; v_call: TRBV7-8; d_call: NA; j_call: TRBJ1-1; cdr3_nt: TGTGCCAGCAGCTCAGCGACCACTCTCACTGAAGCTTTCTTT; cdr3_aa: CASSSATTLTEAFF
clone_size: NA; v_call: TRBV11-2; d_call: NA; j_call: TRBJ1-5; cdr3_nt: TGTGCCAGCGGAGAAGGGGTAAATCAGCCCCAGCATTTT; cdr3_aa: CASGEGVNQPQHF
clone_size: NA; v_call: TRBV18; d_call: NA; j_call: TRBJ2-4; cdr3_nt: TGTGCCAGCTCACCACCAGGCAGGGTAGCCAAAAACATTCAGTACTTC; cdr3_aa: CASSPPGRVAKNIQYF
clone_size: NA; v_call: TRBV19; d_call: NA; j_call: TRBJ2-7; cdr3_nt: TGTGCCAGTAGTATGAGAAGAAAACCCTACGAGCAGTACTTC; cdr3_aa: CASSMRRKPYEQYF
clone_size: NA; v_call: TRBV4-1; d_call: TRBD2; j_call: TRBJ2-7; cdr3_nt: TGCGCCAGCAGCCAAAGTGCGGCTAGCGGTAACTACGAGCAGTACTTC; cdr3_aa: CASSQSAASGNYEQYF
clone_size: NA; v_call: TRBV5-6; d_call: TRBD1; j_call: TRBJ1-3; cdr3_nt: TGTGCCAGCAGCCAGGGGACAGCCAACTCTGGAAACACCATATATTTT; cdr3_aa: CASSQGTANSGNTIYF
clone_size: NA; v_call: TRBV3-1/TRBV3-2; d_call: NA; j_call: TRBJ1-1; cdr3_nt: TGTGCCAGCAGCCCTCAGGGCCCCGCGGGGGCTTTCTTT; cdr3_aa: CASSPQGPAGAFF